These T cell receptor beta chains were read from a single sample in a study of OX40 agonist ivuxolimab in advanced cancers. Method: immunoSEQ multiplex PCR; TCRdb's copy keeps in-frame clones and lacks some. Of 100,000 or so clones detected, under 95% appear once; the ten largest clones hold about 3.4%. The specimen comprised CD4+ or CD8+ T cells sorted from blood, sampled in a trial of the OX40 agonist ivuxolimab. Receptors originate from an adult with an advanced solid tumor such as melanoma, head and neck, liver or kidney cancer. Each CDR3 is given with its conserved first and last residue. The D gene is left open where the match is weak. Where a row states a size, it is once, few, many or the class of an expanded clone; other rows omit it.

abundance	v_gene	j_gene	d_gene	CDR3aa	CDR3nt
NA	TRBV7-7	TRBJ2-1	TRBD2	CASSLGLAAYNEQFF	TGTGCCAGCAGCTTAGGACTAGCTGCTTACAATGAGCAGTTCTTC
NA	TRBV2	TRBJ2-1	TRBD2	CASSVETSGPLNEQFF	TGTGCCAGCAGTGTGGAGACTAGCGGACCCCTGAATGAGCAGTTCTTC
NA	TRBV4-2	TRBJ2-7	TRBD1	CASSRRVGQGDEQYF	TGTGCCAGCAGCCGAAGGGTGGGACAGGGCGACGAGCAGTACTTC
NA	TRBV6-1	TRBJ1-1	NA	CASSENVEGYTEAFF	TGTGCCAGCAGTGAAAATGTGGAGGGGTACACTGAAGCTTTCTTT
NA	TRBV6-5	TRBJ2-7	NA	CASSYRGDYEQYF	TGTGCCAGCAGTTACAGGGGGGACTACGAGCAGTACTTC
NA	TRBV11-2	TRBJ2-1	TRBD2	CASSFGTSGREQFF	TGTGCCAGCAGCTTCGGGACTAGCGGGAGGGAGCAGTTCTTC
once	TRBV6-5	TRBJ2-1	NA	CASSYSKGDEQFF	TGTGCCAGCAGTTACTCGAAAGGGGATGAGCAGTTCTTC
once	TRBV27	TRBJ2-7	NA	CASRGLSYEQYF	TGTGCCAGCCGGGGGCTTTCCTACGAGCAGTACTTC
NA	TRBV7-7	TRBJ2-1	NA	CASSLAPTSSYNEQFF	TGTGCCAGCAGCTTAGCCCCCACCAGCTCCTACAATGAGCAGTTCTTC
NA	TRBV5-6	TRBJ2-7	NA	CASSFGASTYEQYF	TGTGCCAGCAGCTTCGGGGCATCCACCTACGAGCAGTACTTC
NA	TRBV5-1	TRBJ2-7	NA	CASSQIDGYEQYF	TGCGCCAGCAGCCAGATCGACGGATACGAGCAGTACTTC
NA	TRBV5-1	TRBJ2-4	TRBD1	CASSNPGGANIQYF	TGCGCCAGCAGCAACCCAGGGGGCGCAAACATTCAGTACTTC
NA	TRBV7-9	TRBJ2-1	TRBD2	CASRQGLAGDNEQFF	TGTGCCAGCAGGCAGGGACTAGCGGGGGACAATGAGCAGTTCTTC
NA	TRBV6-6	TRBJ1-5	TRBD1	CASSYSGGNQPRHF	TGTGCCAGCAGTTACTCAGGGGGCAATCAGCCCCGGCATTTT
NA	TRBV29-1	TRBJ2-7	NA	CSVEDGASSSYEQYF	TGCAGCGTTGAAGATGGGGCATCGAGCTCCTACGAGCAGTACTTC
few	TRBV4-1	TRBJ2-7	TRBD1	CASSGGQGSSYEQYF	TGCGCCAGCAGTGGGGGACAGGGGAGCTCCTACGAGCAGTACTTC
NA	TRBV6-4	TRBJ2-1	NA	CASSELGGADEQFF	TGTGCCAGCAGTGAGTTGGGGGGCGCCGATGAGCAGTTCTTC
NA	TRBV11-2	TRBJ1-5	TRBD1	CASSLGTGSDYSNQPQHF	TGTGCCAGCAGCTTAGGGACAGGATCCGACTATAGCAATCAGCCCCAGCATTTT
NA	TRBV2	TRBJ1-2	NA	CASSEALYGYTF	TGTGCCAGCAGTGAAGCGCTTTACGGCTACACCTTC
NA	TRBV7-9	TRBJ1-1	NA	CASSLRGNTEAFF	TGTGCCAGCAGCTTAAGGGGTAACACTGAAGCTTTCTTT
NA	TRBV20-1	TRBJ2-5	NA	CSAPWGETQYF	TGCAGTGCCCCCTGGGGCGAGACCCAGTACTTC
NA	TRBV28	TRBJ1-5	NA	CASSLGPNQPQHF	TGTGCCAGCAGTCTCGGACCGAATCAGCCCCAGCATTTT
NA	TRBV29-1	TRBJ1-4	NA	CSVAGERGWSELFF	TGCAGCGTTGCCGGAGAACGTGGGTGGTCGGAACTGTTTTTT
NA	TRBV10-3	TRBJ2-3	TRBD1	CAISEDRGIDTQYF	TGTGCCATCAGTGAGGACAGGGGGATAGATACGCAGTATTTT
once	TRBV2	TRBJ2-7	NA	CASTESGNLYEQYF	TGTGCCAGCACCGAATCGGGGAATCTCTACGAGCAGTACTTC
NA	TRBV30	TRBJ2-5	NA	CACFLGRETQYF	TGTGCCTGTTTTCTCGGGAGAGAGACCCAGTACTTC
NA	TRBV27	TRBJ2-3	NA	CASKLTGGRTDTQYF	TGTGCCAGCAAATTAACGGGGGGCAGGACAGATACGCAGTATTTT
NA	TRBV4-3	TRBJ2-7	TRBD1	CASSPRDRGAYEQYF	TGCGCCAGCAGCCCCCGGGACAGGGGCGCCTACGAGCAGTACTTC
NA	TRBV6-1	TRBJ1-2	NA	CASMWDHGYTF	TGTGCCAGCATGTGGGATCATGGCTACACCTTC
NA	TRBV4-1	TRBJ2-2	TRBD2	CASSLSTSGSPGELFF	TGCGCCAGCAGCCTCTCGACTAGCGGGAGCCCCGGGGAGCTGTTTTTT
NA	TRBV12-5	TRBJ1-2	NA	CASGQAPTGGYTF	TGTGCTAGTGGTCAGGCCCCCACGGGAGGCTACACCTTC
NA	TRBV6-5	TRBJ1-2	NA	CASSYSSPGLYGYTF	TGTGCCAGCAGTTACTCGAGCCCGGGACTCTATGGCTACACCTTC
NA	TRBV27	TRBJ2-5	NA	CASSLWSSETQYF	TGTGCCAGCAGTTTATGGAGTTCAGAGACCCAGTACTTC
NA	TRBV7-8	TRBJ1-2	TRBD1	CASSLEGRGDYGYTF	TGTGCCAGCAGCTTAGAGGGCAGGGGGGACTATGGCTACACCTTC
once	TRBV7-8	TRBJ2-7	NA	CASSLVGWTTSYEQYF	TGTGCCAGCAGCTTAGTCGGGTGGACAACCTCCTACGAGCAGTACTTC
NA	TRBV28	TRBJ1-3	NA	CASKSSGNTIYF	TGTGCCAGCAAGAGCTCTGGAAACACCATATATTTT